The clone carrying this T cell receptor beta chain was picked up many times. Antigen: not known. The CDR3 loop spans 15 amino acids. The V and J ends lost 4 bases and 8 bases respectively, with 23 bases between them. The germline V gene encodes CDR1 SQVTM and CDR2 ANQGSEA. The sample originates from a study of T cells after yellow fever vaccination. Study findings and constraints: Contamination of FACS-sorted repertoires by abundant clonotypes from the bulk population could occur. A limited proportion of clonotypes was detected within both the CD4 and CD8 compartments. The study found a weaker secondary response that peaked faster, day 5 versus 15.

Universal primer sites and UMIs were introduced during 5'RACE template-switching synthesis of TCR cDNA. Each CDR3 protein gets one entry after TCRdb re-called the 5' RACE reads with MiXCR. This sample has approximately 240,000 distinct CDR3 sequences, with more than 3.5% found just once. The TCR was taken from a man aged 18 to 30 who received the YFV17D yellow fever vaccine. The specimen comprised PBMCs, sampled 15 days after the yellow fever booster vaccination. The chain is built from TRBV29-1 and TRBJ1-2; D possibly corresponds to TRBD1 (5 bases). The DNA for the CDR3 is TGCAGCGTTGTGAAGTCCCCTCGTGGGGCAGAGGGCTACACCTTC. It is translated as CSVVKSPRGAEGYTF. The variable domain in full, completed from reference TRBV29-1 and TRBJ1-2, reads SAVISQKPSRDICQRGTSLTIQCQVDSQVTMMFWYRQQPGQSLTLIATANQGSEATYESGFVIDKFPISRPNLTFSTLTVSNMSPEDSSIYLCSVVKSPRGAEGYTFGSGTRLTVV.